The T cell receptor beta chain described here comes from a study of shared clonotypes between healthy human individuals. The germline CDR1 and CDR2 sequences are SGHRS and YFSETQ. With 4 bases clipped from V and 3 bases from J, the junction kept 15 bases outside the gene matches. The CDR3 is 17 amino acids. The authors loaded roughly 180 ng DNA, approximately 30,000 T cell genomes, into sorted-subset replicate PCRs. Method: immunoSEQ multiplex PCR; TCRdb's copy keeps in-frame clones and lacks some. The sample shows over 850,000 clones, approximately 78% of them seen only once. The rearrangement joins TRBV5-1 to TRBJ1-1, with 7 bases lining up with TRBD1. The sample taken for sequencing was memory CD4+ T cells from PBMCs. Subset indicated: CD45RA-negative fraction. This sequence was found in a man between 18 and 29 years old in good health. Some clones in this sample may be carry-over from other donors' samples. The CDR3, as DNA: TGCGCCAGCAGCGTCTCTTATCAGGGGGAAAGCGACACTGAAGCTTTCTTT. This gives the protein CASSVSYQGESDTEAFF.